The 5 T cell receptor beta chains given below trace back to one sample, sequenced in a study of blood T cell repertoires in COVID-19. The assay was immunoSEQ multiplex PCR, and TCRdb's table has in-frame clones only and misses some. This sample has 220,000 or so clones, with roughly four fifths found just once. Sequenced material: peripheral blood. The receptors were sampled from a woman in her sixties with acute or convalescent COVID-19.

The chain has TRBV4-2 and TRBJ1-6; D gene uncertain. CDR3 length: 13 residues. Trimming took 5 bases from V and 6 from J, leaving 8 bases between them. Per germline, CDR1 LGHNA and CDR2 YNFKEQ. CDR3 nucleotide sequence: TGTGCCAGCAGCTCGGGTGGTAATTCACCCCTCCACTTT. Translation gives CASSSGGNSPLHF.

The chain employs TRBV28 and TRBJ2-1; the D gene is possibly TRBD2 (6 bases). Trimming removed 4 bases from V and 4 bases from J, with 8 bases in between. The CDR3 is 13 amino acids. Germline V gene sequence: CDR1 MDHEN, CDR2 SYDVKM. The CDR3 is CASSSGVYNEQFF. The CDR3 nucleotides are TGTGCCAGCAGTTCGGGGGTATACAATGAGCAGTTCTTC.

The chain joins TRBV3-1 (or the pseudogene TRBV3-2) to TRBJ2-3, with 12 bases aligning to TRBD2. Unmatched junction bases numbered 5, after V lost 5 bases and J lost 5 bases. CDR1 and CDR2 from the germline V gene are LGHDT and YNNKEL (reference sequence). This CDR3 has 15 residues. This CDR3 is CASSELAGGKDTQYF. The CDR3 DNA follows: TGTGCCAGCAGCGAACTAGCGGGGGGAAAAGATACGCAGTATTTT.

This clone has only a few counts. V is TRBV6-6 and J is TRBJ1-6; D possibly corresponds to TRBD1 (5 bases). Trimming removed 7 bases from V and 9 bases from J, with 19 bases in between. CDR3 length: 15 amino acids. Germline-derived CDR1 and CDR2 are MNHNY and SVGAGI (reference sequence). The CDR3 DNA reads TGTGCCAGCACTTGGAACAGGCCGGGCGGTTCACCCCTCCACTTT. Residues: CASTWNRPGGSPLHF.

This clone was observed a single time. This chain joins TRBV7-3 and TRBJ2-3; a possible D gene is TRBD2 (5 bases). Germline lookup yields CDR1 SGHTA and CDR2 FQGTGA. Trimming stripped 5 bases from V and 6 bases from J, with 21 bases between. The CDR3 consists of 16 residues. Here the CDR3 DNA reads TGTGCCAGCAGCCCCTCCCTGGGGAGCCTTTCCGATACGCAGTATTTT. This sequence encodes CASSPSLGSLSDTQYF.